This T cell receptor beta chain was documented in a study of OX40 agonist ivuxolimab in advanced cancers. Findings and limits, study-wide: Normalized T-cell clonal expansion was also low in some nonresponders.

The CDR3 has 14 amino acids. Trimming removed 7 bases from V and 1 base from J; junction bases left unmatched: 5. From germline, CDR1 is ENHRY and CDR2 SYGVKD. Profiled with immunoSEQ multiplex PCR; TCRdb holds only in-frame clones, not every one. The repertoire has about 38,000 clones, around 81% of them found once; the top ten carry roughly 39%. This clone was found once. Its antigen is not known. V gene TRBV10-3 combines with J gene TRBJ1-1, with 8 bases that match TRBD1. This clonotype originated in an adult with an advanced solid tumor such as melanoma, head and neck, liver or kidney cancer. This material consisted of CD4+ or CD8+ T cells sorted from blood, taken in a trial of the OX40 agonist ivuxolimab. CDR3 in DNA: TGTGCCATCAAACAGGGGGTAGGGAACACTGAAGCTTTCTTT. This gives the protein CAIKQGVGNTEAFF.